This TCR beta chain was sequenced for a study of radiotherapy plus CTLA-4 blockade in lung cancer. Notes on the study in general: Early clone dynamics of blood T cells, plus interferon-beta, reportedly predicted response best. Radiotherapy was combined with ipilimumab, and tumor-derived TCR clones then expanded in blood.

The CDR3 consists of 15 residues. Germline values: CDR1 SNHLY, CDR2 FYNNEI. V was trimmed by 1 base and J by 6 bases, leaving 13 bases between them. This table comes from immunoSEQ multiplex PCR, and its TCRdb copy is limited to in-frame clones, with some not included. Among about 110,000 clones listed, more than 75% were seen once. To note about this clone: The antigen remains undetermined.

The sample in question was peripheral blood, obtained from a patient treated with radiotherapy plus ipilimumab. The rearrangement joins TRBV2 to TRBJ1-5, with D possibly matching TRBD1 (5 bases). This TCR was sampled from a human donor with non-small cell lung cancer that progressed on radiotherapy plus ipilimumab. Some clones in this sample may be carry-over from other donors' samples. This CDR3 is CASSEEGTGGQPQHF. The CDR3 DNA reads as TGTGCCAGCAGTGAAGAAGGAACAGGTGGTCAGCCCCAGCATTTT.